This T cell receptor (beta chain) stems from a study of shared clonotypes between healthy human individuals (dated by TCRdb to 2018 to 2020). Notes on the research overall: Two women and a few men aged 18 to 49 years were included in the cohort. To increase sequencing depth and limit assay-specific biases, different laboratories used diverse techniques to prepare libraries and sequence TCR repertoires. The study deeply sequenced blood TCR repertoires of five healthy adults to estimate repertoire size and the extent of clonotype sharing between individuals. Each donor's leukapheresis produced roughly between roughly 0.94 and 9.5 billion PBMCs. Per donor, three plates each were used for CD4 naive and CD4 memory, two for CD8 naive, and one for CD8 memory. Summary of the overall study and its limitations: Naive subsets generally had larger estimated clonotype richness than memory subsets. Clonotypes shared by all four sorted-subset donors showed higher generation probabilities than non-shared clonotypes. Based on pairwise subsampling, the degree of clonotype sharing among donors was expected to be affected by sequencing depth. Sampling was restricted to blood, and TCR repertoires in tissue are likely to differ from TCR repertoires in blood. The small number of donors limited the genetic and exposure-history diversity represented. Sharing across a few donors was observed for approximately 5% of naive CD4, 3.5% of naive CD8, 2% to 2.5% of memory CD4, and roughly 0.43% of memory CD8 clonotypes. Incomplete sequencing was indicated by rarefaction of sorted-subset datasets, despite the large sequencing depth.

The donors were healthy, HIV-negative adults with no recently reported acute infections or vaccinations. Every donor was a Caucasian adult living in Nashville, Tennessee, USA. CD4+ T cells were enriched by magnetic negative selection, after which naive cells were positively selected on CD45RA and the negative fraction was taken as the memory subset. Blood was collected by leukapheresis, and PBMCs were isolated by Ficoll-Histopaque density gradient centrifugation and then cryopreserved in liquid nitrogen vapor phase. Purity and quantity of every magnetically sorted T cell population were checked by analytical flow cytometry. Genomic DNA was isolated from every sorted fraction and measured by UV absorbance on a Nanodrop 2000c. In the case of this clone: There is no known antigen for this receptor. There are no base qualities to consult, and no much larger clone falls within one base.

Using the deep immunoSEQ assay, TCR CDR3 regions were amplified from genomic DNA by multiplex PCR. Extracted genomic DNA from each cell subset was spread evenly across all wells of several immunoSEQ 96-well plates, with each plate serving as a replicate. For sorted subsets, roughly 200 ng genomic DNA, equal to 30,000 to 35,000 T cell genomes, was loaded into each replicate PCR. Purified libraries were measured with a Qubit 3.0 fluorometer, size-checked on a Bioanalyzer 2100, and measured again with the KAPA Library Quantification kit. Every immunoSEQ 96-well plate was sequenced on a dedicated single-read 150-cycle Illumina NextSeq 550 flow cell. The paper's data handling went like this. Because the immunoSEQ output held only junctional sequences and lacked quality scores, the filtering could not match the filtering applied to full-length reads. To assign V/J genes and CDR3, sequences were annotated against IMGT germline references using PyIR, a Python wrapper for IgBLAST v1.9. Reads with weak V/J assignments (E-value above 1e-6), missing CDR3, stop codons, out-of-frame junctions, or ambiguous translated residues were removed. V3J clonotypes were defined as sequences sharing the same inferred V gene, J gene, and CDR3 amino acid sequence. Percentage overlap between repertoires was computed as shared unique clonotypes divided by the size of the smaller repertoire. Richness of each repertoire was evaluated using RTK rarefaction, the Chao1 estimator, and Recon v2.1 estimates of unobserved clonotypes. Generation probabilities for all TCRbeta clonotypes obtained by the gDNA method from a handful of donors were computed using OLGA. Here the immuneACCESS table is served through TCRdb, limited to in-frame sequences with V and J called. Missing clones are a known gap in these copies; in checked studies unresolved V genes cover under half, and the rest lacks a known reason. V and J calls plus clone size are reproduced from that table; the DNA served to infer D and trimming. Here the sample has a few million clones; just over 90% occur a single time. The top ten clones comprise under 0.15% of the sample.

Material for sequencing was naive CD4+ T cells sorted from blood. According to the study, the label for this sample's cell subset or site signals: CD45RA+ positively selected. The TCR comes from a man aged 18 to 30 in good health.

The DNA sequence is given as TGTGCCAGCTCGGCCAAGGGGGGCTCCATCTCCTACGAGCAGTACTTC. It specifies CASSAKGGSISYEQYF. Recombination linked TRBV18 to TRBJ2-7; the D region may be TRBD1 or TRBD2, each matching 6 bases equally. V drops 6 bases and J drops 0 bases, leaving 18 bases in between. There are 16 amino acids in the CDR3, from cysteine to phenylalanine inclusive. This entry keeps only the CDR3 DNA: 48 bases, framed from base 1. The germline V gene specifies KGHSH as CDR1 and LQKENI as CDR2.